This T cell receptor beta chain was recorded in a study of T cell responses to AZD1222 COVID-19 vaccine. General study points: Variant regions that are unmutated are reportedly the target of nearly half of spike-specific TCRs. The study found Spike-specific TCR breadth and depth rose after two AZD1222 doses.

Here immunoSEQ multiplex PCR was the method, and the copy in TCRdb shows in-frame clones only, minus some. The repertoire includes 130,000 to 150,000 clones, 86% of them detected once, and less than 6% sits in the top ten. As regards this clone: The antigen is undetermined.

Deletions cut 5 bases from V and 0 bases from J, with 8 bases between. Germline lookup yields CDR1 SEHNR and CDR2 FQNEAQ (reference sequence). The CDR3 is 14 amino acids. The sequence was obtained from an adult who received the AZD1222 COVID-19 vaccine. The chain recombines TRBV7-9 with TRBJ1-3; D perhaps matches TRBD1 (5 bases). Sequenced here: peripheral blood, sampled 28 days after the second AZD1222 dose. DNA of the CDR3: TGTGCCAGCAGCCCCGGGGGCTCTGGAAACACCATATATTTT. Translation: CASSPGGSGNTIYF.